This T cell receptor beta chain was sequenced for a study of T cells in Graves' hyperthyroidism and ophthalmopathy. Whole-study results and caveats: The blood repertoire included most of the expanded thyroid clonotypes above 0.001. Progression to ophthalmopathy was predicted a median of approximately 6.4 months early. A model of 13 V-J features distinguished ophthalmopathy from stable hyperthyroidism.

In regard to this clonotype: Its matching antigen is unknown.

The TCR beta CDR3 regions underwent amplification using RNA transcripts as the source. HTBI primers were the set used in a first-round RT-PCR of the TCR CDR3. A single record per CDR3 protein comes from TCRdb applying MiXCR to the multiplex PCR reads. The data contain approximately 640,000 distinct CDR3 sequences, approximately 42% of them singletons. The CDR3 runs to 14 residues. Germline lookup yields CDR1 SEHNR and CDR2 FQNEAQ (reference sequence). Trimming pared 3 bases from V and 0 bases from J, leaving 9 bases between. The TCR originated in an adult man with Graves' disease, either hyperthyroidism or ophthalmopathy (not recorded which). The sequenced sample consisted of peripheral blood or thyroid tissue (not recorded which). The rearrangement uses TRBV7-9 and TRBJ2-7, with D possibly being TRBD2 (5 bases). CDR3 DNA sequence: TGTGCCAGCAGCTTCAAGAGGGTCTCCTACGAGCAGTACTTC. Its protein product is CASSFKRVSYEQYF.